The 31 T cell receptor beta chains given below trace back to one sample, sequenced in a study of shared clonotypes between healthy human individuals. The data were produced by immunoSEQ multiplex PCR, yet TCRdb's version contains in-frame clones alone and is incomplete. This table holds around 2.5 million clones, under 95% found once. The specimen sequenced was naive CD4+ T cells from PBMCs. Subset: CD45RA+ positively selected. These receptors were obtained from a man between 18 and 29 years old in good health. Some clones in this sample may be carry-over from other donors' samples.

The rearrangement links TRBV11-2 to TRBJ2-1, with 11 positions matching TRBD2. V trimming: 5 bases; J trimming: 8 bases; junction bases outside the gene matches: 5. Germline V lookup: CDR1 SGHAT, CDR2 FQNNGV. The CDR3 contains 14 residues. CDR3 coding DNA: TGTGCCAGCAGCGATCCTAGCGGGAGGTATGAGCAGTTCTTC. It specifies CASSDPSGRYEQFF.

CDR3 bases: TGTGCCAGCAGCTGGGACAGGGCCTACTATGGCTACACCTTC. Translated, it gives CASSWDRAYYGYTF. The chain couples TRBV5-6 to TRBJ1-2; the match to TRBD1 covers 9 bases. Germline V gene lookup returns CDR1 SGHDT and CDR2 YYEEEE. This CDR3 is built from 14 residues. V shed 3 bases and J 3 bases; nucleotides not matched to a gene: 3.

This chain connects TRBV28 to TRBJ2-7; 9 nucleotides match TRBD1. This CDR3 spans 15 amino acids. CDR1 is MDHEN, CDR2 SYDVKM, per germline. Trimming removed 1 base from V and 6 bases from J; junction bases left unmatched: 7. The CDR3 is CASSLLGTGSREQYF. The CDR3 DNA follows: TGTGCCAGCAGTTTATTAGGGACAGGGTCGCGCGAGCAGTACTTC.

The chain has TRBV29-1 and TRBJ1-1; D may be TRBD1 (5 bases). The V gene lost 6 bases and the J gene lost 7 bases, with 18 bases spanning the gap. Germline loops: CDR1 SQVTM, CDR2 ANQGSEA. The CDR3 totals 13 residues. CDR3 nucleotides: TGCAGCGTGGCCGGGGTATTAGGGGTTGAAGCTTTCTTT. This translates into CSVAGVLGVEAFF.

This sequence joins TRBV5-1 and TRBJ2-1; 9 bases are a match to TRBD1. J was trimmed by 7 bases and V by 2 bases; bases with no gene match: 10. In germline, CDR1 is SGHRS, CDR2 YFSETQ. The CDR3 sequence is 16 residues long. CDR3 sequence: CASSLLTGQGGNEQFF. In nucleotides, the CDR3 is TGCGCCAGCAGCTTATTAACGGGACAGGGAGGGAATGAGCAGTTCTTC.

The chain is built from TRBV5-4 and TRBJ1-2; 10 nucleotides agree with TRBD1. This CDR3 comprises 15 residues. CDR1 SGHNT and CDR2 YYREEE come from the germline V gene (reference sequence). V lost 0 bases to trimming and J lost 3 bases; unmatched junction nucleotides: 2. In DNA form, the CDR3 reads TGTGCCAGCAGCTTGGCCGGACAGGGGGACTATGGCTACACCTTC. Its translation: CASSLAGQGDYGYTF.

Regarding this clone: Other nucleotide sequences from this sample produce the same CDR3. The chain couples TRBV28 to TRBJ2-7; 9 positions agree with TRBD1. J was trimmed by 3 bases and V by 6 bases; bases with no gene match: 3. CDR3 length: 13 residues. CDR1 and CDR2 (germline): MDHEN, SYDVKM. The CDR3 DNA reads TGTGCCAGCAGGGAGGGACAGGGCTACGAGCAGTACTTC. Its protein product is CASREGQGYEQYF.

In its sample, this clone was seen once. This rearrangement joins TRBV6-1 to TRBJ1-2; perhaps TRBD1 as D (6 bases). This CDR3 has 11 amino acids. Germline CDR1 is MNHNS and CDR2 is SASEGT. V was trimmed by 2 bases and J by 14 bases, leaving 12 bases between them. The CDR3 protein is CASSESRGQTF. Written as DNA, the CDR3 is TGTGCCAGCAGTGAAAGTCGGGGACAAACCTTC.

Worth noting for this clone: Sequence at one end of the junction differs from germline and may be a read error. The V call is TRBV6-5, the J call TRBJ1-1, with no clear D. The CDR3 sequence is 13 residues long. Per the germline V gene, CDR1 is MNHEY and CDR2 is SVGAGI. The CDR3 DNA reads as TGTGCCAGCAGTTCCCCTCTGAAGACTGAAGCTTTCTTT. Its protein product is CASSSPLKTEAFF.

The gene calls are TRBV13 and TRBJ2-2; D not certain. CDR1 is PRHDT, CDR2 FYEKMQ, per germline (reference sequence). V lost 4 bases and J lost 1, with 13 bases in between. This CDR3 comprises 16 residues. This CDR3 is CASSSRRLLNTGELFF. The CDR3, as DNA: TGTGCCAGCAGCTCCCGCCGATTATTGAACACCGGGGAGCTGTTTTTT. The full variable domain, with the rest looked up from reference TRBV13 and TRBJ2-2, is AAGVIQSPRHLIKEKRETATLKCYPIPRHDTVYWYQQGPGQDPQFLISFYEKMQSDKGSIPDRFSAQQFSDYHSELNMSSLELGDSALYFCASSSRRLLNTGELFFGEGSRLTVL.

The chain carries TRBV27 and TRBJ2-5, with 9 positions matching TRBD2. This CDR3 spans 14 amino acids. V lost 2 bases to trimming and J lost 6 bases; unmatched junction nucleotides: 4. CDR1 and CDR2 from the germline V gene are MNHEY and SMNVEV (reference sequence). The CDR3 region is CASSLAGGHQTQYF. In nucleotides, the CDR3 is TGTGCCAGCAGTTTAGCGGGAGGGCACCAGACCCAGTACTTC.

This clone appeared once. The gene calls are TRBV5-6 and TRBJ1-1; 8 bases line up with TRBD1. V gave up 0 bases and J gave up 0 bases; unmatched junction bases: 10. CDR3 size: 18 residues. CDR1 is SGHDT, CDR2 YYEEEE, per germline. CDR3 in DNA: TGTGCCAGCAGCTTGGCCGGGACAGGCATATTCATGAACACTGAAGCTTTCTTT. Residues: CASSLAGTGIFMNTEAFF.

This rearrangement joins TRBV9 to TRBJ2-1, with TRBD2 matching 9 bases. The CDR3 has 16 amino acids. The J segment lost 1 base and the V segment lost 0 bases, leaving 2 bases of the junction unmatched. Looked up from germline, CDR1 is SGDLS and CDR2 is YYNGEE. The CDR3 spells CASSVALAGSYNEQFF. DNA for the CDR3: TGTGCCAGCAGCGTAGCTCTAGCGGGATCCTACAATGAGCAGTTCTTC.

The chain employs TRBV11-3 and TRBJ2-6; 8 bases match TRBD1. The V gene end was trimmed by 2 bases and the J gene end by 1 base; junction bases not matched to a gene: 1. Germline loops: CDR1 SGHNT, CDR2 YENEEA. This CDR3 comprises 16 residues. The CDR3 spells CASSLWTGSGANVLTF. CDR3 DNA sequence: TGTGCCAGCAGCTTATGGACAGGGTCTGGGGCCAACGTCCTGACTTTC.

The chain is built from TRBV27 and TRBJ1-1; possible D gene TRBD1, 6 bases. The CDR3 has 15 residues. V was trimmed by 4 bases and J by 1 base, leaving 13 bases between them. In germline, CDR1 is MNHEY, CDR2 SMNVEV (reference sequence). Written as DNA, the CDR3 is TGTGCCAGCAGTTCCTCGGGACATTGGAACACTGAAGCTTTCTTT. Amino acid sequence: CASSSSGHWNTEAFF.

To note about this clone: The same CDR3 arises from other DNA sequences in this sample as well. The rearrangement joins TRBV7-9 to TRBJ2-5, with D perhaps TRBD1 (6 bases). V was clipped by 5 bases and J by 5 bases, with 9 bases between them. The germline V gene encodes CDR1 SEHNR and CDR2 FQNEAQ (reference sequence). CDR3 length equals 12 residues. The CDR3 here is CASSRGGETQYF. The CDR3 coding sequence is TGTGCCAGCAGCCGAGGGGGTGAGACCCAGTACTTC.

DNA of the CDR3: TGTGCCAGCAGCTTGGACAGGGGGATACATGGCTACACCTTC. Its protein product is CASSLDRGIHGYTF. V usage is TRBV5-5 and J usage is TRBJ1-2; 8 positions match TRBD1. Germline loops: CDR1 SGHKS, CDR2 YYEKEE (reference sequence). The CDR3 is 14 residues long. Germline trimming cut 0 bases from V and 6 bases from J; bases unmatched to any gene: 4.

On this clone itself: The sample holds other DNA sequences that translate to the same CDR3. The J gene is TRBJ2-2, the V gene TRBV7-2; D is tentatively TRBD1 or TRBD2 (5 bases each). V shed 5 bases and J shed 2 bases, with 12 bases lying between them. This CDR3 contains 15 residues. Germline CDR1 and CDR2: SGHTA and FQGNSA. The CDR3 sequence is CASSPPGPNTGELFF. CDR3 nucleotides: TGTGCCAGCAGCCCCCCGGGACCAAACACCGGGGAGCTGTTTTTT.

The rearrangement joins TRBV27 to TRBJ2-1, with a weak D call TRBD2 (6 bases). The germline CDR1 and CDR2 sequences are MNHEY and SMNVEV (reference sequence). The length of the CDR3 is 15 residues. V lost 3 bases and J lost 5, with 14 bases in between. The CDR3 bases are TGTGCCAGCAGTTTCTTGCGGGAACAAAACAATGAGCAGTTCTTC. It translates to CASSFLREQNNEQFF.

This sequence joins TRBV11-2 and TRBJ1-2; a weak D match, TRBD1 (6 bases). The CDR3 has 13 residues. The V gene's germline CDR1 is SGHAT and CDR2 FQNNGV. V was pared by 2 bases and J by 6 bases, with 10 bases between. The DNA of the CDR3 is TGTGCCAGCAGCTTATTGGGGGCGGATGGCTACACCTTC. Its translation: CASSLLGADGYTF.

The chain couples TRBV28 to TRBJ2-7, with D perhaps TRBD1 (6 bases). The V end was cut by 8 bases, the J end by 2 bases, with 16 bases between. This CDR3 region has 14 residues. Germline assignment: CDR1 MDHEN and CDR2 SYDVKM. The CDR3 DNA is TGTGCCAGCGGAAAGACAGGCGACACCTACGAGCAGTACTTC. Translated, it gives CASGKTGDTYEQYF.

This rearrangement joins TRBV5-4 to TRBJ2-5, with 10 bases that match TRBD1. Unmatched junction bases numbered 7, after V lost 0 bases and J lost 5 bases. CDR3 length equals 16 residues. Looked up from germline, CDR1 is SGHNT and CDR2 is YYREEE (reference sequence). In DNA, the CDR3 is TGTGCCAGCAGCTTGGGGGGACAGGGGAGTAAGGAGACCCAGTACTTC. It yields the protein CASSLGGQGSKETQYF.

The chain couples TRBV10-3 to TRBJ1-1, with 8 bases matching TRBD1. Trimming took 3 bases from V and 2 from J; bases not matched to a gene: 8. The CDR3 covers 16 residues. CDR1 is ENHRY and CDR2 is SYGVKD in the germline V gene. The CDR3: CAISETGTGFNTEAFF. CDR3 bases: TGTGCCATCAGTGAAACCGGGACAGGCTTTAACACTGAAGCTTTCTTT.

The chain joins TRBV7-9 to TRBJ1-1; D gene ambiguous. The CDR3 has 15 amino acids. V was pared by 3 bases and J by 0 bases, with 11 bases between. Germline CDR1 is SEHNR and CDR2 is FQNEAQ (reference sequence). CDR3 DNA sequence: TGTGCCAGCAGCTTGTCCAACCCCGTGAACACTGAAGCTTTCTTT. Translation: CASSLSNPVNTEAFF.

Regarding this clone: The sample has other DNA sequences that encode this CDR3 too. The chain is built from TRBV2 and TRBJ1-1; D is ambiguous. The CDR3 is 14 amino acids. Looked up from germline, CDR1 is SNHLY and CDR2 is FYNNEI. V was shortened by 1 base and J by 0 bases, with 6 bases between the two germline ends. Written as DNA, the CDR3 is TGTGCCAGCAGTGAAGAGAGACTGAACACTGAAGCTTTCTTT. It specifies CASSEERLNTEAFF.

This rearrangement joins TRBV5-1 to TRBJ1-1, with 10 positions matching TRBD1. There are 15 residues in the CDR3. Trimming at V came to 0 bases and at J to 5 bases, leaving 4 bases not matched to a gene. The V gene's germline CDR1 is SGHRS and CDR2 YFSETQ. CDR3 in amino acids: CASSLERTGGTEAFF. The CDR3 coding sequence is TGCGCCAGCAGCTTGGAGCGGACAGGGGGGACTGAAGCTTTCTTT. Combining the CDR3 with reference TRBV5-1 and TRBJ1-1 gives the whole variable domain KAGVTQTPRYLIKTRGQQVTLSCSPISGHRSVSWYQQTPGQGLQFLFEYFSETQRNKGNFPGRFSGRQFSNSRSEMNVSTLELGDSALYLCASSLERTGGTEAFFGQGTRLTVV.

This clone was detected only once. The chain links TRBV28 to TRBJ1-5; no clear D gene. CDR3 length: 15 residues. The germline V gene encodes CDR1 MDHEN and CDR2 SYDVKM. The V end was cut by 5 bases, the J end by 0 bases, with 11 bases between. The CDR3 coding sequence is TGTGCCAGCAGTCGTGCCCCGTATAGCAATCAGCCCCAGCATTTT. Protein sequence: CASSRAPYSNQPQHF. Drawing the rest from reference TRBV28 and TRBJ1-5, the complete variable domain is DVKVTQSSRYLVKRTGEKVFLECVQDMDHENMFWYRQDPGLGLRLIYFSYDVKMKEKGDIPEGYSVSREKKERFSLILESASTNQTSMYLCASSRAPYSNQPQHFGDGTRLSIL.

The rearrangement links TRBV4-3 to TRBJ1-2, with TRBD1 matching over 10 bases. The germline V gene has CDR1 LGHNA and CDR2 YSLEER. Trimming took 4 bases from V and 5 from J; bases not matched to a gene: 7. The CDR3 sequence is 15 residues long. The CDR3 loop reads CASSPQAGQGYGYTF. The CDR3 bases are TGCGCCAGCAGCCCCCAAGCGGGACAGGGGTATGGCTACACCTTC.

As regards this clone: This same CDR3 is encoded by further DNA sequences in the sample. This rearrangement joins TRBV15 to TRBJ2-4; D is unclear. This CDR3 region has 12 residues. V was cut by 0 bases and J by 9 bases, with 6 bases left in between. Looked up from germline, CDR1 is LNHNV and CDR2 is YYDKDF (reference sequence). CDR3 DNA sequence: TGTGCCACCAGCAGAGATCTTGGCATTCAGTACTTC. Protein: CATSRDLGIQYF. The full variable domain, rest sourced from reference TRBV15 and TRBJ2-4, is DAMVIQNPRYQVTQFGKPVTLSCSQTLNHNVMYWYQQKSSQAPKLLFHYYDKDFNNEADTPDNFQSRRPNTSFCFLDIRSPGLGDTAMYLCATSRDLGIQYFGAGTRLSVL.

V usage is TRBV7-2 and J usage is TRBJ1-5; D is unresolved. The CDR3 is made up of 15 amino acids. V lost 4 bases and J lost 4, with 14 bases in between. The germline V gene has CDR1 SGHTA and CDR2 FQGNSA. The CDR3 coding sequence is TGTGCCAGCAGCTATGGACCCGGCTTAAATCAGCCCCAGCATTTT. Protein: CASSYGPGLNQPQHF.

The chain is built from TRBV9 and TRBJ2-3; the D gene is possibly TRBD1 (5 bases). V was pared by 1 base and J by 3 bases, with 12 bases between. The CDR3 sequence is 15 residues long. Per the germline V gene, CDR1 is SGDLS and CDR2 is YYNGEE. CDR3 nucleotide sequence: TGTGCCAGCAGCGTAATAGCAGGGTCGACAGATACGCAGTATTTT. This codes for CASSVIAGSTDTQYF.